This TCR beta chain was recorded in a study of regulatory T cells in long-lasting Graves disease. V lost 4 bases and J lost 4, with 20 bases in between. The CDR3 spans 16 residues. Germline V lookup: CDR1 SGHNT, CDR2 YYREEE (reference sequence). The time point: newly diagnosed GD, antithyroid drugs for less than 3 months. The TCR library was made from RNA that had been extracted from PBMCs in TRIzol. As a group, patients came from one endocrinology department in Xi'an, China. To make TCR beta libraries, researchers used iRepertoire HTBI primers and Arm-PCR of CDR3 regions. One entry per CDR3 protein, called by TCRdb with MiXCR from the multiplex PCR reads. The sample includes roughly 500,000 distinct CDR3 sequences, approximately 12% of them seen just once. This same sample was also taken into another study, of T cells in Graves' hyperthyroidism and ophthalmopathy. That publication notes: Among thyroid clonotypes expanded above 0.001, most also appeared in blood.

Sequenced here: peripheral blood mononuclear cells (PBMCs), sampled at new diagnosis, from a patient treated with antithyroid drugs. V is TRBV5-4 and J is TRBJ1-1; a weak D match, TRBD1 (5 bases). This TCR derives from a man aged 25 to 40 with Graves disease. CDR3 residues: CASSPREGGGFTEAFF. Here the CDR3 DNA reads TGTGCCAGCAGCCCCCGGGAGGGCGGGGGATTCACTGAAGCTTTCTTT.